Below are 18 T cell receptor beta chains sequenced from a single sample in a study of T cell responses to AZD1222 COVID-19 vaccine. The table came from immunoSEQ multiplex PCR; TCRdb's copy has only in-frame clones and leaves some out. The data show approximately 160,000 clones, about 92% seen once. The sequences come from peripheral blood, collected on day 0 of AZD1222 vaccination. The receptors originated from an adult in good health.

V usage is TRBV6-5 and J usage is TRBJ1-2; D remains ambiguous. The CDR3 length is 13 residues. The ends were cut back, 3 bases at V and 5 bases at J, with 10 bases in the middle. Germline CDR1 reads MNHEY; CDR2 reads SVGAGI. Written as DNA, the CDR3 is TGTGCCAGCAGTTATTCCCTGGGATATGGCTACACCTTC. The encoded protein is CASSYSLGYGYTF.

This chain links TRBV11-3 with TRBJ1-1; 9 bases are shared with TRBD1. The CDR3 contains 16 residues. With V trimmed by 3 bases and J by 4 bases, 9 bases remained unmatched. Germline CDR1 SGHNT, CDR2 YENEEA. The CDR3 sequence is CASSFLTGTGSTEAFF. CDR3 sequence (DNA): TGTGCCAGCAGCTTCCTCACCGGGACAGGGAGCACTGAAGCTTTCTTT.

This chain uses TRBV7-9 with TRBJ2-7; 7 bases are a match to TRBD1. J lost 0 bases, V lost 5 bases, and 10 bases had no gene match. This CDR3 spans 16 amino acids. Germline V lookup: CDR1 SEHNR, CDR2 FQNEAQ (reference sequence). The CDR3 loop is CASSAAQGVPSYEQYF. The CDR3 DNA follows: TGTGCCAGCAGCGCAGCGCAGGGGGTCCCCTCCTACGAGCAGTACTTC.

J is TRBJ1-3 and V is TRBV6-5, with D uncertain. The CDR3 totals 14 residues. Germline V gives CDR1 MNHEY, CDR2 SVGAGI. V lost 6 bases to trimming and J lost 7 bases, with 16 bases between them. CDR3 nucleotide sequence: TGTGCCAGCAGAGTGGAACTCTATGGGAACACCATATATTTT. Translating it yields CASRVELYGNTIYF.

The J gene is TRBJ2-5, the V gene TRBV5-1; the match to TRBD2 covers 11 bases. The CDR3 extends over 15 amino acids. J was trimmed by 5 bases and V by 5 bases; bases with no gene match: 8. Germline lookup yields CDR1 SGHRS and CDR2 YFSETQ. In DNA, the CDR3 is TGCGCCAGCAGTGGACTAGCGGGCCGGGAGGAGACCCAGTACTTC. Protein product: CASSGLAGREETQYF. The whole variable domain, filled in from reference TRBV5-1 and TRBJ2-5, reads KAGVTQTPRYLIKTRGQQVTLSCSPISGHRSVSWYQQTPGQGLQFLFEYFSETQRNKGNFPGRFSGRQFSNSRSEMNVSTLELGDSALYLCASSGLAGREETQYFGPGTRLLVL.

The CDR3 protein is CASSLTRPSDTQYF. Written as DNA, the CDR3 is TGTGCCAGCAGCTTAACCAGACCGTCAGATACGCAGTATTTT. The chain combines TRBV7-3 with TRBJ2-3; D gene unclear. The CDR3 consists of 14 residues. Trimming took 0 bases from V and 4 from J, leaving 8 bases between them. Germline V gene sequence: CDR1 SGHTA, CDR2 FQGTGA.

CDR3 residues: CASTNGGYHTF. The CDR3 coding sequence is TGTGCCAGCACCAATGGAGGGTATCACACCTTC. The V and J genes are TRBV6-5 and TRBJ1-2; D is undetermined. The CDR3 consists of 11 residues. V was cut by 7 bases and J by 12 bases, with 15 bases left in between. Germline-derived CDR1 and CDR2 are MNHEY and SVGAGI.

This chain connects TRBV30 to TRBJ1-6; unclear D gene. Trimming took off 5 bases at V and 7 bases at J, with 9 bases between the two ends. CDR3 size: 12 residues. Germline lookup yields CDR1 GTSNPN and CDR2 SVGIG (reference sequence). This CDR3 reads CAWERPNSPLHF. In DNA form, the CDR3 reads TGTGCCTGGGAGAGGCCGAATTCACCCCTCCACTTT.

This clone was seen a single time. This chain uses TRBV7-3 with TRBJ2-7; unclear D gene. CDR3 length: 13 residues. The germline V and J ends were trimmed by 5 bases and 3 bases, with 11 bases remaining between them. Germline V gene data show CDR1 as SGHTA and CDR2 as FQGTGA. The CDR3 is CASSMSGDYEQYF. CDR3 DNA: TGTGCCAGCAGCATGAGTGGGGACTACGAGCAGTACTTC.

V and J are TRBV7-7 and TRBJ2-2, with TRBD2 matching 7 bases. Germline lookup yields CDR1 SSHAT and CDR2 FNYEAQ (reference sequence). The CDR3 runs to 14 residues. Trimming removed 5 bases from V and 1 base from J; junction bases left unmatched: 1. The DNA for the CDR3 is TGTGCCAGCAGCCGCGGGGGGAACACCGGGGAGCTGTTTTTT. Protein product: CASSRGGNTGELFF.

The table lists this clone with a few counts. The chain links TRBV5-5 to TRBJ1-1; D is ambiguous. The V gene lost 1 base and the J gene lost 6 bases, with 19 bases spanning the gap. CDR1 and CDR2 from the germline V gene are SGHKS and YYEKEE (reference sequence). The CDR3 extends over 16 amino acids. The CDR3 DNA follows: TGTGCCAGCAGCTTGAGTCACCTTGTAGGGTTCGCTGAAGCTTTCTTT. It yields the protein CASSLSHLVGFAEAFF.

This clone came up once. The junction shows a germline mismatch at one end, possibly a read error. The chain has TRBV7-9 and TRBJ2-5; no clear D. This CDR3 comprises 13 residues. Germline CDR1 and CDR2: SEHNR and FQNEAQ (reference sequence). The CDR3 DNA sequence: TGTGCCAGCACCTTACTACAACAAGAGACCCAGTACTTC. This encodes CASTLLQQETQYF.

CDR3 loop: CASSSEVYNEQFF. As DNA, the CDR3 is TGTGCCAGCAGTTCGGAAGTCTACAATGAGCAGTTCTTC. The chain uses TRBV2 and TRBJ2-1; no reliable D call. Deletions cut 5 bases from V and 3 bases from J, with 8 bases between. The germline V gene encodes CDR1 SNHLY and CDR2 FYNNEI. The CDR3 length is 13 residues.

The chain couples TRBV6-6 to TRBJ2-7; 10 nucleotides align to TRBD1. There are 15 residues in the CDR3. Germline V lookup: CDR1 MNHNY, CDR2 SVGAGI (reference sequence). V dropped 5 bases and J dropped 4; count of bases not matched to a gene: 8. CDR3 nucleotides: TGTGCCAGCAGTCAAAGGGACAGGGGACAATACGAGCAGTACTTC. It codes for CASSQRDRGQYEQYF.

This chain connects TRBV3-1 (or the pseudogene TRBV3-2) to TRBJ2-1; possible D gene TRBD2, 6 bases. CDR1 is LGHDT and CDR2 is YNNKEL in the germline V gene (reference sequence). V was shortened by 5 bases and J by 4 bases, with 15 bases between the two germline ends. This CDR3 is built from 15 residues. The CDR3 bases are TGTGCCAGCAGCGCGCGGGGTCTGGGATACAATGAGCAGTTCTTC. It specifies CASSARGLGYNEQFF.

V gene TRBV6-6 combines with J gene TRBJ2-7, with TRBD2 as a possible D gene (6 bases). Germline CDR1 and CDR2: MNHNY and SVGAGI (reference sequence). V was shortened by 5 bases and J by 2 bases, with 10 bases between the two germline ends. The CDR3 is 13 amino acids. Written as DNA, the CDR3 is TGTGCCAGCAGTCCCGGGACTGCCTACGAGCAGTACTTC. Protein product: CASSPGTAYEQYF.

The genes are TRBV9 and TRBJ1-3; D uncertain. This CDR3 has 12 amino acids. V gave up 0 bases and J gave up 4 bases, with 2 bases separating them. Germline lookup yields CDR1 SGDLS and CDR2 YYNGEE. The CDR3 spells CASSVGGNTIYF. For the CDR3, the DNA is TGTGCCAGCAGCGTAGGCGGAAACACCATATATTTT.

DNA of the CDR3: TGCAGTGCTATGTGGGGGGCTTCTTTCTTT. Amino acid sequence: CSAMWGASFF. The V and J genes are TRBV20-1 and TRBJ1-1, with a tentative D call TRBD1 (6 bases). The V end was cut by 4 bases, the J end by 12 bases, with 12 bases between. The CDR3 length is 10 residues. Per the germline V gene, CDR1 is DFQATT and CDR2 is SNEGSKA (reference sequence).